This T cell receptor beta chain was recorded in a study of cytomegalovirus exposure and HLA in healthy donors. The CDR3 length is 14 residues. Trimming cost V 2 bases and J 5 bases, with 13 bases left between them. Germline lookup yields CDR1 SGHDT and CDR2 YYEEEE. With 60 Vbeta and 13 Jbeta primers, the PCR was carried out. Authors' data handling: In a later analysis, around 10 million of 65 million to 80 million unique beta chains occurred in at least two donors. Generated by immunoSEQ multiplex PCR, the TCRdb table keeps only in-frame clones and is missing some. V, J and clone size reflect that table, while D and trimming were determined from the DNA. Of more than 110,000 clones listed, roughly 83% are singletons. This clone was seen only a few times.

The sequencing sample was made of PBMCs. The sequence was obtained from a female donor in good health and CMV-seronegative. The V call is TRBV5-6, the J call TRBJ1-1, with a weak D call TRBD1 (6 bases). Here the CDR3 reads CASSFVQGHTEAFF. The CDR3 DNA reads as TGTGCCAGCAGCTTCGTACAGGGTCATACTGAAGCTTTCTTT.